Sequencing of this T cell receptor (beta chain) was carried out in a study of CD8+ T cells in alopecia areata. Study at large: Scoring treated patients' severity relied on the percentage of scalp area affected.

The V and J ends lost 4 bases and 3 bases respectively, with 16 bases between them. Germline-derived CDR1 and CDR2 are SQVTM and ANQGSEA. The CDR3 sequence is 15 residues long. Specified treatment: oral pan-JAK inhibitor, 5-10 mg twice daily. Investigators isolated RNA and reverse transcribed it into cDNA to act as the sequencing template. Repertoires were generated with immunoSEQ multiplex PCR, while TCRdb's copy carries only in-frame clones and drops some. The table records approximately 210,000 clones, around 65% of them present only once. This clone was observed a handful of times. The sequence was collected from a human donor with alopecia areata. The chain links TRBV29-1 to TRBJ2-1; D is unclear. Sample: CD4+ T cells sorted from blood, taken at week 44, from a patient treated with tofacitinib. Written as DNA, the CDR3 is TGCAGCGTTGCTTTCGGGTTAGGATTCTACAATGAGCAGTTCTTC. Translating gives CSVAFGLGFYNEQFF.